This passage covers 21 T cell receptor beta chains from one sample sequenced in a study of technical replicates of blood from a handful of donors. The protocol was immunoSEQ multiplex PCR, while the TCRdb copy is restricted to in-frame clones and leaves out a portion. The sample holds about 50,000 clones, over 90% seen once. Material for sequencing was PBMCs. The receptors were sampled from a human donor in good health. Some clones in this sample may be carry-over from other donors' samples.

The rearrangement links TRBV30 to TRBJ2-7; TRBD2 matches at 7 bases. Germline V gene lookup returns CDR1 GTSNPN and CDR2 SVGIG (reference sequence). The ends lost 2 bases at V and 3 bases at J; junction bases unmatched: 4. The CDR3 is made up of 13 amino acids. This CDR3 is CAWSPPGGYEQYF. The CDR3, as DNA: TGTGCCTGGAGTCCACCGGGGGGCTACGAGCAGTACTTC. The entire variable domain, with the rest obtained from reference TRBV30 and TRBJ2-7, is as follows: SQTIHQWPATLVQPVGSPLSLECTVEGTSNPNLYWYRQAAGRGLQLLFYSVGIGQISSEVPQNLSASRPQDRQFILSSKKLLLSDSGFYLCAWSPPGGYEQYFGPGTRLTVT.

The V gene is TRBV30, the J gene TRBJ1-1, with a tentative D call TRBD1 (6 bases). Germline lookup yields CDR1 GTSNPN and CDR2 SVGIG (reference sequence). Trimming stripped 6 bases from V and 4 bases from J, with 15 bases between. This CDR3 has 13 amino acids. The CDR3 region has the DNA TGTGCCTGCGAGGGGGGGTTCGGCACTGAAGCTTTCTTT. Translation: CACEGGFGTEAFF.

The chain employs TRBV5-1 and TRBJ2-3; 10 bases line up with TRBD2. The J segment lost 4 bases and the V segment lost 1 base, leaving 6 bases of the junction unmatched. CDR1 is SGHRS and CDR2 is YFSETQ in the germline V gene. This CDR3 has 16 amino acids. Written as DNA, the CDR3 is TGCGCCAGCAGCTTGAGGCCTAGCGGGGGTGCAGATACGCAGTATTTT. Translated: CASSLRPSGGADTQYF.

This chain links TRBV2 with TRBJ1-1, with D possibly matching TRBD1 (5 bases). The V end lost 7 bases, the J end lost 0 bases, and 12 bases lay between the germline ends. Germline V gene data show CDR1 as SNHLY and CDR2 as FYNNEI. The CDR3 sequence is 14 residues long. DNA of the CDR3: TGTGCCAGCATCCTCAGGGAAATGAACACTGAAGCTTTCTTT. Residues: CASILREMNTEAFF.

The J gene is TRBJ1-1, the V gene TRBV7-8, with TRBD1 as a possible D gene (5 bases). The V end was cut by 8 bases, the J end by 4 bases, with 17 bases between. The CDR3 runs to 14 residues. Germline lookup yields CDR1 SGHVS and CDR2 FQNEAQ. CDR3 nucleotides: TGTGCCAGCGGGCGTCAGGGTATTGGCACTGAAGCTTTCTTT. As protein: CASGRQGIGTEAFF.

This chain connects TRBV30 to TRBJ1-5, with 12 bases lining up with TRBD1. CDR1 and CDR2 from the germline V gene are GTSNPN and SVGIG (reference sequence). This CDR3 has 16 amino acids. J gave up 4 bases and V 4 bases, and 8 bases lay outside the gene matches. DNA of the CDR3: TGTGCCTGGACTCCCGGGACAGGGGGCCGAAATCAGCCCCAGCATTTT. Residues: CAWTPGTGGRNQPQHF.

V is TRBV18 and J is TRBJ2-2; 10 bases align to TRBD2. J gave up 5 bases and V 3 bases, and 6 bases lay outside the gene matches. Germline lookup yields CDR1 KGHSH and CDR2 LQKENI. The CDR3 is 16 amino acids. The CDR3 reads CASSPASGSSTGELFF. In DNA form, the CDR3 reads TGTGCCAGCTCACCGGCTAGCGGGAGTTCTACCGGGGAGCTGTTTTTT. Looking up the rest from reference TRBV18 and TRBJ2-2 gives the full variable domain: NAGVMQNPRHLVRRRGQEARLRCSPMKGHSHVYWYRQLPEEGLKFMVYLQKENIIDESGMPKERFSAEFPKEGPSILRIQQVVRGDSAAYFCASSPASGSSTGELFFGEGSRLTVL.

This chain joins TRBV7-2 and TRBJ2-3, with 8 bases matching TRBD2. The germline V gene has CDR1 SGHTA and CDR2 FQGNSA. J was trimmed by 2 bases and V by 5 bases; bases with no gene match: 9. The CDR3 has 16 residues. The CDR3 is CASSPRGGILTDTQYF. In nucleotides, the CDR3 is TGTGCCAGCAGCCCCCGGGGGGGGATCCTCACAGATACGCAGTATTTT.

This chain joins TRBV27 and TRBJ1-6; tentatively, D is TRBD1 (5 bases). The CDR3 covers 15 residues. In germline, CDR1 is MNHEY, CDR2 SMNVEV (reference sequence). The germline V and J ends were trimmed by 5 bases and 4 bases, with 12 bases remaining between them. The CDR3 coding sequence is TGTGCCAGCAGTCCCCGTGACAGTTATAATTCACCCCTCCACTTT. It is translated as CASSPRDSYNSPLHF.

V is TRBV7-2 and J is TRBJ2-1, with 14 bases matching TRBD2. The CDR3 runs 17 residues. Germline CDR1 SGHTA, CDR2 FQGNSA. V shed 2 bases and J 7 bases; nucleotides not matched to a gene: 7. CDR3 amino acids: CASSLMTSGRAFNEQFF. Written as DNA, the CDR3 is TGTGCCAGCAGCTTAATGACTAGCGGGAGGGCCTTTAATGAGCAGTTCTTC.

The count of this clone is one. The genes are TRBV5-4 and TRBJ1-5; 7 nucleotides agree with TRBD1. Per germline, CDR1 SGHNT and CDR2 YYREEE (reference sequence). Unmatched junction bases numbered 4, after V lost 4 bases and J lost 6 bases. CDR3 size: 13 residues. The CDR3 here is CASSRGHGQPQHF. CDR3 sequence (DNA): TGTGCCAGCAGCAGGGGGCACGGTCAGCCCCAGCATTTT. Complete variable domain (other parts from reference TRBV5-4 and TRBJ1-5): ETGVTQSPTHLIKTRGQQVTLRCSSQSGHNTVSWYQQALGQGPQFIFQYYREEENGRGNFPPRFSGLQFPNYSSELNVNALELDDSALYLCASSRGHGQPQHFGDGTRLSIL.

The chain links TRBV28 to TRBJ1-5, with 7 bases fitting TRBD1. J gave up 6 bases and V 5 bases, and 1 base lay outside the gene matches. The CDR3 covers 12 residues. Germline loops: CDR1 MDHEN, CDR2 SYDVKM. The CDR3 is CASSQGVQPQHF. The CDR3 bases are TGTGCCAGCAGTCAGGGGGTTCAGCCCCAGCATTTT.

The rearrangement uses TRBV9 and TRBJ2-6; 7 bases are shared with TRBD1. The length of the CDR3 is 17 residues. Germline CDR1 and CDR2: SGDLS and YYNGEE. V shed 3 bases and J 2 bases; nucleotides not matched to a gene: 8. This CDR3 is CASSGYRGRTGANVLTF. The CDR3 nucleotides are TGTGCCAGCAGCGGCTACAGGGGAAGGACTGGGGCCAACGTCCTGACTTTC.

The V gene is TRBV28, the J gene TRBJ1-1, with 7 bases aligning to TRBD1. Germline V gene data show CDR1 as MDHEN and CDR2 as SYDVKM. After removal of 8 bases from V and 11 bases from J, the junction contained 17 bases not matched to a gene. CDR3 length: 14 residues. The CDR3: CASLTGTVRLVAFF. As DNA, the CDR3 is TGTGCCAGCCTCACCGGGACAGTAAGATTAGTCGCTTTCTTT.

The chain has TRBV27 and TRBJ2-3, with 13 bases matching TRBD2. Per the germline V gene, CDR1 is MNHEY and CDR2 is SMNVEV (reference sequence). The CDR3 runs 20 residues. V lost 1 base to trimming and J lost 0 bases; unmatched junction nucleotides: 10. The CDR3 sequence: CASSLWTSGGAPTSTDTQYF. CDR3 nucleotide sequence: TGTGCCAGCAGTTTATGGACTAGCGGGGGAGCACCGACTAGCACAGATACGCAGTATTTT.

This clone was detected a few times. V usage is TRBV13 and J usage is TRBJ1-2, with D possibly TRBD1 on 5 matching bases. Germline-derived CDR1 and CDR2 are PRHDT and FYEKMQ (reference sequence). Trimming pared 5 bases from V and 4 bases from J, leaving 11 bases between. The CDR3 runs to 13 residues. This CDR3 is CASSIRQTYGYTF. CDR3 DNA: TGTGCCAGCAGCATTCGACAGACCTATGGCTACACCTTC.

J is TRBJ1-1 and V is TRBV5-4; 8 positions match TRBD1. CDR1 and CDR2 from the germline V gene are SGHNT and YYREEE (reference sequence). There are 12 residues in the CDR3. The J segment lost 10 bases and the V segment lost 4 bases, leaving 6 bases of the junction unmatched. The CDR3 here is CASSEARGRAFF. The CDR3 DNA is TGTGCCAGCAGCGAGGCCAGGGGGCGAGCTTTCTTT.

This clone appeared a single time. The CDR3 region has the DNA TGTGCCAGCAGCTTGCCCCCCGGTATCGGGGAGCAGTACTTC. Translating gives CASSLPPGIGEQYF. V and J are TRBV5-6 and TRBJ2-7; D is unclear. Germline CDR1 SGHDT, CDR2 YYEEEE. The CDR3 loop spans 14 amino acids. Trimming removed 1 base from V and 7 bases from J, with 15 bases in between.

The rearrangement uses TRBV2 and TRBJ1-5, with D possibly matching TRBD1 (5 bases). The V gene lost 8 bases and the J gene lost 3 bases, with 14 bases spanning the gap. CDR1 and CDR2 (germline): SNHLY, FYNNEI. This CDR3 is built from 14 residues. The CDR3 region is CASRFDSFNQPQHF. In DNA, the CDR3 is TGTGCCAGCCGGTTTGACAGTTTCAATCAGCCCCAGCATTTT. Supplemented by reference TRBV2 and TRBJ1-5, the full variable domain reads EPEVTQTPSHQVTQMGQEVILRCVPISNHLYFYWYRQILGQKVEFLVSFYNNEISEKSEIFDDQFSVERPDGSNFTLKIRSTKLEDSAMYFCASRFDSFNQPQHFGDGTRLSIL.

This chain uses TRBV7-9 with TRBJ2-7; 7 nucleotides align to TRBD1. Germline assignment: CDR1 SEHNR and CDR2 FQNEAQ (reference sequence). The CDR3 sequence is 14 residues long. The J segment lost 6 bases and the V segment lost 5 bases, leaving 10 bases of the junction unmatched. DNA for the CDR3: TGTGCCAGCAGCCTCCGGGACAGACCTTTCGAGCAGTACTTC. Encoded protein: CASSLRDRPFEQYF.

The CDR3 DNA is TGCGCCAGCAGCCAAGACCCGCGCGATAACTATGGCTACACCTTC. It encodes CASSQDPRDNYGYTF. This chain joins TRBV4-3 and TRBJ1-2; D not certain. The CDR3 runs 15 residues. The germline V gene has CDR1 LGHNA and CDR2 YSLEER. Trimming cost V 0 bases and J 1 base, with 9 bases left between them.